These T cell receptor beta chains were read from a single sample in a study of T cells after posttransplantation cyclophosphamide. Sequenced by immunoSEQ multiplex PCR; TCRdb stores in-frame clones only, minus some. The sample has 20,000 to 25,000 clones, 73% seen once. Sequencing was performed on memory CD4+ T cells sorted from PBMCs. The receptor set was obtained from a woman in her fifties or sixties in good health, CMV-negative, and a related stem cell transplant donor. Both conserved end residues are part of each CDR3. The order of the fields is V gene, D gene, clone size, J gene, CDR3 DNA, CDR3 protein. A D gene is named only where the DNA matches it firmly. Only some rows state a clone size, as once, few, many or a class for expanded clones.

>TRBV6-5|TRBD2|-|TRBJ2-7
TGTGCCAGCAGCCAAGGACTAGCGGGACCCTACGAGCAGTACTTC
CASSQGLAGPYEQYF
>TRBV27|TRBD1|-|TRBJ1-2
TGTGCCAGCAGCCGTCGGGACAGGGGTAGGATCGGCTACACCTTC
CASSRRDRGRIGYTF
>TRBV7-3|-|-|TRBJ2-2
TGTGCCAGCAGCCCAGACACATTTTACACCGGGGAGCTGTTTTTT
CASSPDTFYTGELFF
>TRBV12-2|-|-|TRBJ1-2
TGTGCAAGTCTTCAACGGGGACCAGGGGACTATGGCTACACCTTC
CASLQRGPGDYGYTF
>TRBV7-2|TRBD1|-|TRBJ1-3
TGTGCCAGCAGCTTAGCGGGACAGGGTGTTGGAAACACCATATATTTT
CASSLAGQGVGNTIYF
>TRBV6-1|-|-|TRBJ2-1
TGTGCCAGCAGTCCTCGGAGTGAGCAGTTCTTC
CASSPRSEQFF
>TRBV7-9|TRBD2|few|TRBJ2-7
TGTGCCAGCAGCTTGGTTAGCGGGGGGAGCTCCTACGAGCAGTACTTC
CASSLVSGGSSYEQYF
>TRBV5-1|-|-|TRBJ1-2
TGCGCCAGCAGCTCACAGGGTTCTAACTATGGCTACACCTTC
CASSSQGSNYGYTF
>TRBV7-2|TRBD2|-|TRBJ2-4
TGTGCCAGCACACGACGGGGGGACATTCAGTACTTC
CASTRRGDIQYF
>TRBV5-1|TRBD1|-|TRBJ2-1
TGCGCCAGCAGCTGGAGGCCTGTGGGACAGGGGAGCTCCTACAATGAGCAGTTCTTC
CASSWRPVGQGSSYNEQFF
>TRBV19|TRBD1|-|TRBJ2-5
TGTGCCAGTAGTATGGGGACAGGGAGTAGTGTTGAGACCCAGTACTTC
CASSMGTGSSVETQYF
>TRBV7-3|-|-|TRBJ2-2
TGTGCCAGCAGCAAAGGGGGGAACACCGGGGAGCTGTTTTTT
CASSKGGNTGELFF
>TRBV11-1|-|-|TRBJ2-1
TGTGCCAGCAGCCCGACAGATCGCTCCTACAATGAGCAGTTCTTC
CASSPTDRSYNEQFF
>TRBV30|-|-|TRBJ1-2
TGTGCCTGGAGTGTAGTACAGAACTATGGCTACACCTTC
CAWSVVQNYGYTF
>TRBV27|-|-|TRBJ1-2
TGTGCCAGCAGTTTATCGTTCAACAGCATCTATGGCTACACCTTC
CASSLSFNSIYGYTF
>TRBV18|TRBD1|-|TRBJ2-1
TGTGCCAGCTCACCCCGGGACAGGGGGCAGGTTGGCCAGATTGTTGAGCAGTTCTTC
CASSPRDRGQVGQIVEQFF